This T cell receptor (beta chain) was documented in a study of blood T cell repertoires in COVID-19. Study-level background: Some COVID-19 samples were acute and others convalescent; all came from the United States, Italy and Spain. Sources were T cells, B-cell-depleted T cells, or PBMCs; the material itself was cDNA or gDNA.

CDR1 is MNHEY, CDR2 SMNVEV, per germline (reference sequence). V shed 5 bases and J 0 bases; nucleotides not matched to a gene: 13. The length of the CDR3 is 17 residues. TCRdb keeps only in-frame clones here, not all; method: immunoSEQ multiplex PCR. The sample has 200,000 to 300,000 clones, 75% to 90% seen once. Sequenced input: peripheral blood. The sequence was obtained from a man aged 25-45 years with active or convalescent COVID-19. V gene TRBV27 combines with J gene TRBJ2-7; 7 bases are shared with TRBD2. The CDR3 bases are TGTGCCAGCAGTAACGCGGGATTTGGGGGGGGCTCCTACGAGCAGTACTTC. Translating it yields CASSNAGFGGGSYEQYF.